A single sample is the source of the 7 T cell receptor beta chains below, sequenced in a study of CD8+CD57+ T cells in acquired aplastic anemia. Genomic DNA templated the TCR beta VDJ and CDR3 profiling. Via MiXCR, TCRdb re-called the reads, giving one row per CDR3 protein. The table has 150,000 to 200,000 distinct CDR3 sequences, less than 55% seen once. The sequenced material came from sorted CD4+, CD8+, or CD8+CD57+ T cells (not recorded which) from PBMCs. The receptors originated from a human donor in good health.

Comment on this clonotype: A much larger clone is a single base away; this may be a read error. The V gene is TRBV5-4, the J gene TRBJ1-2; D is uncertain. CDR3 length: 13 amino acids. The V gene lost 2 bases and the J gene lost 5 bases, with 10 bases spanning the gap. Per the germline V gene, CDR1 is SGHNT and CDR2 is YYREEE (reference sequence). The CDR3 DNA reads TGTGCCAGCAGCTTTCGTCCGGAGTATGGCTACACCTTC. Translating it yields CASSFRPEYGYTF.

This clonotype appeared many times. The chain employs TRBV2 and TRBJ2-5, with 7 bases aligning to TRBD2. V gave up 0 bases and J gave up 7 bases; unmatched junction bases: 8. The V gene's germline CDR1 is SNHLY and CDR2 FYNNEI. CDR3 length: 15 amino acids. CDR3 residues: CASSEAYVASGTQYF. The CDR3 bases are TGTGCCAGCAGTGAAGCGTACGTGGCTAGCGGGACCCAGTACTTC.

This clonotype appeared many times. The DNA of the CDR3 is TGTGCCACCAGCAGGACCACTAGCGGTAATTCCTACGAGCAGTACTTC. It specifies CATSRTTSGNSYEQYF. The chain carries TRBV15 and TRBJ2-7; TRBD2 matches 8 bases. V was pared by 3 bases and J by 1 base, with 8 bases of the junction left unmatched. The CDR3 loop spans 16 amino acids. Germline CDR1 LNHNV, CDR2 YYDKDF (reference sequence).

This chain joins TRBV7-3 and TRBJ2-1, with 10 bases aligning to TRBD2. The CDR3 consists of 16 residues. The trim removed 0 bases at V and 13 bases at J, leaving 12 bases unmatched. Germline values: CDR1 SGHTA, CDR2 FQGTGA. The CDR3 protein is CASSLTPAGGNNGQFF. DNA of the CDR3: TGTGCCAGCAGCTTAACTCCAGCGGGAGGGAACAATGGACAGTTCTTC.

A note on this clonotype: This is likely a read error, given that the CDR3 carries no conserved phenylalanine or tryptophan at its end. Because the CDR3's place on the DNA is in doubt, the DNA is left out and the CDR3 is given as listed by TCRdb. The chain carries TRBV7-9 and TRBJ1-6; TRBD1, as called in the table, went unchecked against the DNA. From its first to its last residue, the CDR3 has 8 amino acids. CDR1 and CDR2 (germline): SEHNR, FQNEAQ (reference sequence). The CDR3 loop reads CASSLGQV.

V gene TRBV19 combines with J gene TRBJ2-1; no definite D call. CDR3 length: 12 amino acids. Per germline, CDR1 LNHDA and CDR2 SQIVND (reference sequence). Trimming removed 3 bases at V and 5 bases at J, with 5 bases between. In nucleotides, the CDR3 is TGTGCCAGTAGTATCCCTGACAATGAGCAGTTCTTC. It codes for CASSIPDNEQFF.

The J gene is TRBJ1-1, the V gene TRBV29-1; the D is unclear. The germline CDR1 and CDR2 sequences are SQVTM and ANQGSEA. Trimming took off 7 bases at V and 1 base at J, with 7 bases between the two ends. The CDR3 has 11 amino acids. The CDR3 DNA is TGCAGCGGTTCAGAGAACACTGAAGCTTTCTTT. Translated: CSGSENTEAFF.